This T cell receptor (beta chain) was retrieved from a study of T cell responses to AZD1222 COVID-19 vaccine. Broader study findings: In all cases, repertoires were sampled only after the peak T cell response.

Concerning this clone itself: Its specificity is unknown.

V lost 1 base, J lost 5 bases, and 3 bases stayed unmatched. Germline V CDR1 and CDR2: SEHNR, FQNEAQ (reference sequence). The CDR3 loop spans 14 amino acids. Some clones are missing from TCRdb's copy, which holds only in-frame ones; the method was immunoSEQ multiplex PCR. The sample contains roughly 110,000 clones, 85% to 95% of which appear only once. The chain links TRBV7-9 to TRBJ1-2, with 8 bases matching TRBD1. The sequence was obtained from an adult who received the AZD1222 COVID-19 vaccine. The specimen comprised peripheral blood, sampled 28 days after the second AZD1222 dose. Written as DNA, the CDR3 is TGTGCCAGCAGCTTAGATAGGACAGGGTATGGCTACACCTTC. It encodes CASSLDRTGYGYTF.